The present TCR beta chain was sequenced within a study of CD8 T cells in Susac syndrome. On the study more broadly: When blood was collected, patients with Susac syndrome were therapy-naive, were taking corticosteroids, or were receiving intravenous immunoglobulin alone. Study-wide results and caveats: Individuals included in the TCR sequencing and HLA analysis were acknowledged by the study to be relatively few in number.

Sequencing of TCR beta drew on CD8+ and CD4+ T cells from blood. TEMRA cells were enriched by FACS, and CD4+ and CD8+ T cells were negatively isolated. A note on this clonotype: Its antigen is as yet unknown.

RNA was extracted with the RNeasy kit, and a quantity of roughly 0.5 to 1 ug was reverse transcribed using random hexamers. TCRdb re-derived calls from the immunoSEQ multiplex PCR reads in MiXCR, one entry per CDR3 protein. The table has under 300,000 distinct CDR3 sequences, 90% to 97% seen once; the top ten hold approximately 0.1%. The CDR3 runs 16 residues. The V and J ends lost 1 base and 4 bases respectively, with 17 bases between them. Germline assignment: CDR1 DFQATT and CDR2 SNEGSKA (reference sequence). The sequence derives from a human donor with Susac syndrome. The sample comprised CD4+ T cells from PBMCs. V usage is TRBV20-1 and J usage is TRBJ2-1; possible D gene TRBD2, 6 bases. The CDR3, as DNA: TGCAGTGCTAGAGCCCCCGGCTTTGCGGGATACAATGAGCAGTTCTTC. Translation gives CSARAPGFAGYNEQFF.